The 30 T cell receptor beta chains below all came from one sample that was sequenced in a study of immune evolution from preneoplasia to lung adenocarcinoma. The protocol was immunoSEQ multiplex PCR, while the TCRdb copy is restricted to in-frame clones and leaves out a portion. The table has roughly 5,200 clones, about 80% seen once. Sample: FFPE normal lung tissue adjacent to the tumor. These TCRs come from a person between 50 and 69 years old with lung adenocarcinoma.

The V and J genes are TRBV4-1 and TRBJ1-4; D gene uncertain. The CDR3 extends over 15 amino acids. CDR1 is MGHRA, CDR2 YSYEKL, per germline. Trimming stripped 0 bases from V and 2 bases from J, with 7 bases between. CDR3: CASSQDLSTNEKLFF. The DNA for the CDR3 is TGCGCCAGCAGCCAAGATCTGTCTACTAATGAAAAACTGTTTTTT.

This rearrangement joins TRBV10-3 to TRBJ2-7; possible D gene TRBD1, 5 bases. The CDR3 runs to 14 residues. The germline V gene encodes CDR1 ENHRY and CDR2 SYGVKD. V was trimmed by 2 bases and J by 3 bases, leaving 11 bases between them. For the CDR3, the DNA is TGTGCCATCAGTGAGGCAGGGCCCCACTACGAGCAGTACTTC. Translation: CAISEAGPHYEQYF.

The V call is TRBV11-2, the J call TRBJ2-5; no firm D call. Trimming removed 3 bases at V and 0 bases at J, with 2 bases between. CDR3 length: 12 amino acids. Germline V gene data show CDR1 as SGHAT and CDR2 as FQNNGV. CDR3 in DNA: TGTGCCAGCAGCTTCTACCAAGAGACCCAGTACTTC. Amino acid sequence: CASSFYQETQYF.

About this clone: Different DNA sequences within this sample yield the same CDR3. The rearrangement joins TRBV27 to TRBJ2-3; the D is unclear. This CDR3 comprises 15 residues. CDR1 and CDR2 from the germline V gene are MNHEY and SMNVEV (reference sequence). Trimming shortened V by 4 bases and J by 0 bases, and 11 bases separated the two germline ends. The CDR3 DNA is TGTGCCAGCAGTTCAGGTTTCCTGAGCACAGATACGCAGTATTTT. The encoded protein is CASSSGFLSTDTQYF.

The DNA for the CDR3 is TGCAGCGTTGAAAGGGACGCGGATGAAAAACTGTTTTTT. Residues: CSVERDADEKLFF. The chain combines TRBV29-1 with TRBJ1-4, with D perhaps TRBD1 (5 bases). V lost 2 bases and J 6 bases, leaving 10 bases between the germline ends. CDR1 is SQVTM, CDR2 ANQGSEA, per germline. The CDR3 is made up of 13 amino acids.

By share, this clone counts as medium-sized. This chain connects TRBV7-6 to TRBJ1-3; no clear D gene. This CDR3 region has 14 residues. Germline assignment: CDR1 SGHVS and CDR2 FNYEAQ. The V end was cut by 1 base, the J end by 4 bases, with 8 bases between. The CDR3 DNA reads TGTGCCAGCAGCTTAGGGGGAGACGGAAACACCATATATTTT. It translates to CASSLGGDGNTIYF.

The CDR3 DNA sequence: TGCAGCGCCGCGGGGTGGGGGGGCGACGAGCAGTACTTC. It is translated as CSAAGWGGDEQYF. The rearrangement uses TRBV29-1 and TRBJ2-7; weak D call: TRBD2 (7 bases). Trimming shortened V by 7 bases and J by 5 bases, and 18 bases separated the two germline ends. CDR3 size: 13 residues. CDR1 and CDR2 from the germline V gene are SQVTM and ANQGSEA.

Here the CDR3 reads CASTTGGGSGANVLTF. CDR3 sequence (DNA): TGCGCCAGCACCACCGGGGGGGGTTCTGGGGCCAACGTCCTGACTTTC. The rearrangement joins TRBV5-1 to TRBJ2-6; 8 bases are a match to TRBD2. Germline CDR1 and CDR2: SGHRS and YFSETQ. The CDR3 spans 16 residues. J lost 1 base, V lost 6 bases, and 6 bases had no gene match.

Comment on this clone: The junction departs from germline at one end; a sequencing error may be responsible. V gene TRBV5-8 combines with J gene TRBJ1-1, with TRBD1 matching over 8 bases. Germline-derived CDR1 and CDR2 are SGHTS and YDEGEE. The CDR3 loop spans 14 amino acids. DNA of the CDR3: TGTGCCAGCAGTTTGGACAGGGTAGCGACTGAAGCTTTCTTT. This gives the protein CASSLDRVATEAFF.

The chain recombines TRBV25-1 with TRBJ2-3; the D gene is possibly TRBD2 (6 bases). Germline V gene sequence: CDR1 MGHDK, CDR2 SYGVNS. The CDR3 has 13 amino acids. Trimming shortened V by 6 bases and J by 6 bases, and 13 bases separated the two germline ends. The CDR3 DNA is TGTGCCAGCAGCCTCGGAGGGAGGGATACGCAGTATTTT. Translated: CASSLGGRDTQYF.

The rearrangement uses TRBV28 and TRBJ2-6; 8 bases fit TRBD1. The CDR3 length is 18 residues. Germline trimming cut 2 bases from V and 1 base from J; bases unmatched to any gene: 7. The germline V gene encodes CDR1 MDHEN and CDR2 SYDVKM. CDR3 sequence reads: CASSLVGRGLSGANVLTF. The CDR3 nucleotides are TGTGCCAGCAGTTTAGTGGGCAGGGGGCTGTCTGGGGCCAACGTCCTGACTTTC.

Turning to this clone: The sample carries other DNA sequences with the same CDR3. The rearrangement links TRBV29-1 to TRBJ1-2; a possible D gene is TRBD1 (5 bases). Germline V lookup: CDR1 SQVTM, CDR2 ANQGSEA. The CDR3 runs to 12 residues. Trimming cost V 6 bases and J 4 bases, with 12 bases left between them. The CDR3 DNA follows: TGCAGCGTAGAGGACAAGACCTATGGCTACACCTTC. The encoded protein is CSVEDKTYGYTF. Variable domain in full (rest from reference TRBV29-1 and TRBJ1-2): SAVISQKPSRDICQRGTSLTIQCQVDSQVTMMFWYRQQPGQSLTLIATANQGSEATYESGFVIDKFPISRPNLTFSTLTVSNMSPEDSSIYLCSVEDKTYGYTFGSGTRLTVV.

The V gene is TRBV4-2, the J gene TRBJ2-1, with D hard to call. V lost 1 base, J lost 0 bases, and 10 bases lay in between. Looked up from germline, CDR1 is LGHNA and CDR2 is YNFKEQ. The CDR3 extends over 16 amino acids. This CDR3 is CASSQGILTSYNEQFF. CDR3 nucleotides: TGTGCCAGCAGCCAAGGAATCCTAACCTCCTACAATGAGCAGTTCTTC.

This clone appeared a single time. The chain carries TRBV5-6 and TRBJ1-3; D gene uncertain. Germline values: CDR1 SGHDT, CDR2 YYEEEE. Trimming stripped 3 bases from V and 10 bases from J, with 20 bases between. The CDR3 runs to 15 residues. The CDR3 DNA sequence: TGTGCCAGCAGCTCCCACGTTGGTGCCCGAATAACCATATATTTT. It translates to CASSSHVGARITIYF.

This clone was counted once. The chain links TRBV4-1 to TRBJ2-7; D is unclear. The ends were cut back, 1 base at V and 9 bases at J, with 10 bases in the middle. Germline loops: CDR1 MGHRA, CDR2 YSYEKL. This CDR3 spans 12 amino acids. Here the CDR3 reads CASSQAGLRQYF. CDR3 sequence (DNA): TGCGCCAGCAGCCAAGCCGGGTTGAGGCAGTACTTC.

V and J are TRBV2 and TRBJ2-7; no firm D call. V lost 6 bases and J lost 2, with 11 bases in between. Germline assignment: CDR1 SNHLY and CDR2 FYNNEI. The CDR3 is made up of 13 amino acids. For the CDR3, the DNA is TGTGCCAGCAGGGATAGGATCACCTACGAGCAGTACTTC. It is translated as CASRDRITYEQYF.

The chain couples TRBV6-1 to TRBJ2-7, with 9 bases matching TRBD1. The germline gives CDR1 MNHNS, CDR2 SASEGT. V was pared by 2 bases and J by 5 bases, with 10 bases of the junction left unmatched. This CDR3 has 16 amino acids. The CDR3, as DNA: TGTGCCAGCAGTGAACCGCCGGGACAGGGATCTGACGAGCAGTACTTC. Translation gives CASSEPPGQGSDEQYF.

The CDR3 DNA is TGTGCCAGCAGCGTAGAGTACCAAGAGACCCAGTACTTC. Encoded protein: CASSVEYQETQYF. The chain has TRBV9 and TRBJ2-5; no clear D gene. V lost 0 bases and J lost 0, with 3 bases in between. Germline values: CDR1 SGDLS, CDR2 YYNGEE. CDR3 size: 13 residues.

The chain carries TRBV30 and TRBJ2-5; D tentatively reads TRBD1 or TRBD2 (6 bases each). The CDR3 contains 14 residues. In germline, CDR1 is GTSNPN, CDR2 SVGIG (reference sequence). The germline V and J ends were trimmed by 2 bases and 5 bases, with 15 bases remaining between them. Written as DNA, the CDR3 is TGTGCCTGGAGTCCCCCCGGGGGCGGGGAGACCCAGTACTTC. Translation: CAWSPPGGGETQYF.

This chain joins TRBV2 and TRBJ1-2; the match to TRBD1 covers 7 bases. CDR1 SNHLY and CDR2 FYNNEI come from the germline V gene. CDR3 length: 14 residues. J lost 6 bases, V lost 5 bases, and 9 bases had no gene match. CDR3 sequence (DNA): TGTGCCAGCAGTACCAGGGGGACCTCGGATGGCTACACCTTC. Translation gives CASSTRGTSDGYTF.

This clone was detected only a few times. For the CDR3, the DNA is TGTGCCATTAATGGGGACAGGGGCGATCAGCCCCAGCATTTT. Translation gives CAINGDRGDQPQHF. This chain links TRBV7-9 with TRBJ1-5; 10 bases are a match to TRBD1. The CDR3 extends over 14 amino acids. Germline values: CDR1 SEHNR, CDR2 FQNEAQ (reference sequence). Germline trimming cut 10 bases from V and 5 bases from J; bases unmatched to any gene: 8. Full variable domain (rest looked up from reference TRBV7-9 and TRBJ1-5): DTGVSQNPRHKITKRGQNVTFRCDPISEHNRLYWYRQTLGQGPEFLTYFQNEAQLEKSRLLSDRFSAERPKGSFSTLEIQRTEQGDSAMYLCAINGDRGDQPQHFGDGTRLSIL.

This clone is a singleton in its sample. The V and J genes are TRBV18 and TRBJ2-7, with 9 bases that match TRBD1. After removal of 6 bases from V and 6 bases from J, the junction contained 9 bases not matched to a gene. Germline CDR1 KGHSH, CDR2 LQKENI. The CDR3 totals 14 residues. CDR3 amino acids: CASSPAGTGTEQYF. CDR3 nucleotide sequence: TGTGCCAGCTCGCCCGCCGGGACAGGGACCGAGCAGTACTTC. The variable domain in full, with the rest retrieved from reference TRBV18 and TRBJ2-7, is NAGVMQNPRHLVRRRGQEARLRCSPMKGHSHVYWYRQLPEEGLKFMVYLQKENIIDESGMPKERFSAEFPKEGPSILRIQQVVRGDSAAYFCASSPAGTGTEQYFGPGTRLTVT.

The CDR3 nucleotides are TGTGCCAGCAGCCCCGCCCGGGAGGGCTATGGCTACACCTTC. Encoded protein: CASSPAREGYGYTF. This chain links TRBV7-6 with TRBJ1-2, with D hard to call. CDR3 length: 14 residues. V was clipped by 5 bases and J by 4 bases, with 14 bases between them. The germline V gene encodes CDR1 SGHVS and CDR2 FNYEAQ.

The gene calls are TRBV5-1 and TRBJ1-5; D possibly corresponds to TRBD1 (5 bases). The CDR3 totals 14 residues. The germline V and J ends were trimmed by 4 bases and 7 bases, with 15 bases remaining between them. Per germline, CDR1 SGHRS and CDR2 YFSETQ. The CDR3 loop reads CASSLGEDGQPQHF. CDR3 DNA: TGCGCCAGCAGCCTGGGGGAAGACGGGCAGCCCCAGCATTTT.

V gene TRBV2 combines with J gene TRBJ2-1; 10 bases are shared with TRBD2. This CDR3 comprises 14 residues. The germline CDR1 and CDR2 sequences are SNHLY and FYNNEI. V was clipped by 4 bases and J by 9 bases; unmatched bases: 6. DNA for the CDR3: TGTGCCAGCAGTGGTACTAGCGGGAAGCTTGAGCAGTTCTTC. It translates to CASSGTSGKLEQFF.

The chain couples TRBV19 to TRBJ2-5; D might be TRBD1 (5 bases). The ends were cut back, 6 bases at V and 5 bases at J, with 13 bases in the middle. This CDR3 has 13 amino acids. Germline CDR1 reads LNHDA; CDR2 reads SQIVND (reference sequence). As DNA, the CDR3 is TGTGCCAGTAGACAGGAAAGTCGGGAGACCCAGTACTTC. Translating gives CASRQESRETQYF. The full variable domain, in which reference TRBV19 and TRBJ2-5 provide the parts outside the CDR3, is DGGITQSPKYLFRKEGQNVTLSCEQNLNHDAMYWYRQDPGQGLRLIYYSQIVNDFQKGDIAEGYSVSREKKESFPLTVTSAQKNPTAFYLCASRQESRETQYFGPGTRLLVL.

The gene calls are TRBV28 and TRBJ1-4, with D perhaps matching TRBD1 (6 bases). This CDR3 spans 14 amino acids. V lost 7 bases and J 7 bases, leaving 16 bases between the germline ends. Per the germline V gene, CDR1 is MDHEN and CDR2 is SYDVKM. CDR3 loop: CASNYRVGGEKLFF. CDR3 sequence (DNA): TGTGCCAGCAACTACAGGGTGGGTGGTGAAAAACTGTTTTTT. The variable domain in full, with the rest retrieved from reference TRBV28 and TRBJ1-4, is DVKVTQSSRYLVKRTGEKVFLECVQDMDHENMFWYRQDPGLGLRLIYFSYDVKMKEKGDIPEGYSVSREKKERFSLILESASTNQTSMYLCASNYRVGGEKLFFGSGTQLSVL.

The chain links TRBV7-2 to TRBJ2-1, with 14 bases matching TRBD2. The germline gives CDR1 SGHTA, CDR2 FQGNSA. The ends lost 6 bases at V and 7 bases at J; junction bases unmatched: 5. There are 15 residues in the CDR3. The CDR3: CASRTGLAGVNEQFF. The CDR3 coding sequence is TGTGCCAGCAGAACGGGACTAGCGGGAGTTAATGAGCAGTTCTTC.

This sequence joins TRBV30 and TRBJ2-3, with 11 nucleotides matching TRBD2. Germline loops: CDR1 GTSNPN, CDR2 SVGIG (reference sequence). Trimming removed 5 bases from V and 1 base from J; junction bases left unmatched: 2. This CDR3 is built from 14 residues. This CDR3 reads CAWGLAGGTDTQYF. The CDR3 nucleotides read TGTGCCTGGGGACTAGCGGGTGGCACAGATACGCAGTATTTT.

This clone appeared a single time. The CDR3 here is CSARDGETQYF. The DNA of the CDR3 is TGCAGTGCTAGAGATGGAGAGACCCAGTACTTC. This chain uses TRBV20-1 with TRBJ2-5; D remains ambiguous. With 0 bases removed from V and 4 bases from J, the gap between germline ends came to 3 bases. This CDR3 comprises 11 residues. From germline, CDR1 is DFQATT and CDR2 SNEGSKA (reference sequence).